Listed here is a single T cell receptor (beta chain). Its antigen is unknown. UMI-tagged TRB cDNA libraries were built via 5' RACE. TCRdb reanalyzed the 5' RACE reads and collapses them to one entry per CDR3 protein, without DNA. The ten most abundant clones cover approximately 0.8% of a sample with around 63,000 distinct CDR3 sequences. Triplicate roughly 320,000-cell sorts were made of each CD8+ T cell subset. Germline V gene sequence: CDR1 MNHEY, CDR2 SVGEGT. This CDR3 is 15 amino acids long. This record belongs to a study of CXCR3-negative and CXCR3-positive naive CD8 T cells. The study's findings and limits: From TRB CDR3 properties, TCR strength was inferred; surface CD5 did not differ between naive subsets. Unlike memory cells, which differed, naive CXCR3-negative and CXCR3-positive cells had similar TRBV-TRBJ usage. For CXCR3-positive naive cells, TRB CDR3s were more hydrophobic than those of CXCR3-negative naive cells.

The genes are TRBV6-2 or TRBV6-3 and TRBJ1-5; TCRdb selects TRBD1, and the lack of DNA leaves this call unchecked. The TCR was taken from a human donor in good health. Some clones in this sample may be carry-over from other donors' samples. Sequenced sample: naive CXCR3+ CD8+ T cells from blood. Subset reported: CD45RO-CCR7+CD27+CD95- naive CD8+ T cells expressing CXCR3 (TNR3+). The CDR3 sequence: CASSYSPRGDQPQHF.